These 22 T cell receptor beta chains share one sample of origin, sequenced in a study of OX40 agonist ivuxolimab in advanced cancers. The data were produced by immunoSEQ multiplex PCR, yet TCRdb's version contains in-frame clones alone and is incomplete. The data hold about 62,000 clones, with 79% observed a single time. The material sequenced was CD4+ or CD8+ T cells sorted from blood, taken in a trial of the OX40 agonist ivuxolimab. The receptors here all came from an adult with an advanced solid tumor such as melanoma, head and neck, liver or kidney cancer.

The chain has TRBV27 and TRBJ1-3; D remains unclear. The germline CDR1 and CDR2 sequences are MNHEY and SMNVEV (reference sequence). V was shortened by 0 bases and J by 3 bases, with 6 bases between the two germline ends. CDR3 length: 14 residues. CDR3 protein: CASSLSVVGNTIYF. The DNA of the CDR3 is TGTGCCAGCAGTTTATCGGTAGTTGGAAACACCATATATTTT.

The chain combines TRBV6-1 with TRBJ1-2, with a possible D match to TRBD1 (5 bases). The CDR3 is 15 amino acids. V lost 2 bases to trimming and J lost 13 bases, with 23 bases between them. CDR1 MNHNS and CDR2 SASEGT come from the germline V gene. For the CDR3, the DNA is TGTGCCAGCAGTGAACCCGAAGGGAGGGGAAAGACTGGCACCTTC. Amino acids: CASSEPEGRGKTGTF.

This clone rates as medium-sized. The chain is built from TRBV10-3 and TRBJ1-2; 8 nucleotides align to TRBD1. Germline lookup yields CDR1 ENHRY and CDR2 SYGVKD. Trimming took 5 bases from V and 7 from J; bases not matched to a gene: 12. The CDR3 contains 15 residues. The CDR3 reads CAISSNRQGAPGYTF. For the CDR3, the DNA is TGTGCCATCAGTTCTAATCGGCAGGGGGCGCCTGGCTACACCTTC.

As for this clone: The germline gene is not matched at one end of the junction; a read error may be the cause. The chain links TRBV5-4 to TRBJ2-2; D perhaps matches TRBD1 (6 bases). Germline CDR1 SGHNT, CDR2 YYREEE (reference sequence). The CDR3 is 15 amino acids. CDR3 sequence (DNA): TGCGCCAGCAGCCTTCAGGGACAAAACACCGGGGAGCTGTTTTTT. Translating gives CASSLQGQNTGELFF.

The chain is built from TRBV6-1 and TRBJ1-5, with 9 nucleotides matching TRBD1. Germline V gives CDR1 MNHNS, CDR2 SASEGT. CDR3 length: 14 amino acids. V lost 8 bases, J lost 3 bases, and 5 bases stayed unmatched. The CDR3 DNA reads TGTGCCAGCCGCGGACAGGGGCCCAATCAGCCCCAGCATTTT. Protein: CASRGQGPNQPQHF.

The chain combines TRBV5-5 with TRBJ1-2, with 10 nucleotides matching TRBD1. V gave up 5 bases and J gave up 5 bases; unmatched junction bases: 15. The V gene's germline CDR1 is SGHKS and CDR2 YYEKEE (reference sequence). This CDR3 is built from 17 residues. CDR3 sequence: CASRLALTGGAGYGYTF. CDR3 nucleotide sequence: TGTGCCAGCAGACTCGCCCTGACAGGGGGCGCTGGGTATGGCTACACCTTC. Filled out from reference TRBV5-5 and TRBJ1-2, the complete variable domain reads DAGVTQSPTHLIKTRGQQVTLRCSPISGHKSVSWYQQVLGQGPQFIFQYYEKEERGRGNFPDRFSARQFPNYSSELNVNALLLGDSALYLCASRLALTGGAGYGYTFGSGTRLTVV.

This chain uses TRBV28 with TRBJ1-5, with 7 bases aligning to TRBD1. From germline, CDR1 is MDHEN and CDR2 SYDVKM. V lost 6 bases and J lost 3; bases outside the gene matches: 5. This CDR3 is 14 amino acids long. CDR3 region: CASRGDSPNQPQHF. Written as DNA, the CDR3 is TGTGCCAGCAGGGGGGACAGTCCCAATCAGCCCCAGCATTTT.

The J gene is TRBJ2-2, the V gene TRBV7-9, with D possibly matching TRBD1 (6 bases). The CDR3 consists of 13 residues. Germline CDR1 and CDR2: SEHNR and FQNEAQ (reference sequence). V gave up 5 bases and J gave up 6 bases, with 10 bases separating them. This CDR3 is CASSHTGSGELFF. CDR3 coding DNA: TGTGCCAGCAGCCACACAGGGTCCGGGGAGCTGTTTTTT.

V gene TRBV7-2 combines with J gene TRBJ2-1, with unresolved D. The CDR3 spans 11 residues. Trimming removed 2 bases at V and 12 bases at J, with 8 bases between. CDR1 and CDR2 (germline): SGHTA, FQGNSA. CDR3 sequence: CASSLSLTQFF. The CDR3 nucleotides are TGTGCCAGCAGCTTAAGCCTAACGCAGTTCTTC.

The V call is TRBV11-2, the J call TRBJ2-1, with 16 positions matching TRBD2. J lost 2 bases, V lost 1 base, and 5 bases had no gene match. Looked up from germline, CDR1 is SGHAT and CDR2 is FQNNGV. The length of the CDR3 is 19 residues. For the CDR3, the DNA is TGTGCCAGCAGCTTAGCTGGGACTAGCGGGGGGGCCGCCTACAATGAGCAGTTCTTC. Its translation: CASSLAGTSGGAAYNEQFF.

This chain uses TRBV30 with TRBJ2-5, with no clear D. The closer fit of TRBJ2-7 to the DNA end suggests the J call may be wrong. This CDR3 has 11 residues. Germline loops: CDR1 GTSNPN, CDR2 SVGIG (reference sequence). For the CDR3, the DNA is TGTGCCTGGTCCTCCCCCTACGAGCAGTACTTC. This sequence encodes CAWSSPYEQYF.

The CDR3, as DNA: TGTGCCAGCAGCCCCCCGCCCGATACGCAGTATTTT. Translated, it gives CASSPPPDTQYF. The gene calls are TRBV7-2 and TRBJ2-3; D is ambiguous. Germline values: CDR1 SGHTA, CDR2 FQGNSA. The CDR3 covers 12 residues. The V and J ends lost 5 bases and 6 bases respectively, with 9 bases between them. The whole variable domain, filled in from reference TRBV7-2 and TRBJ2-3, reads GAGVSQSPSNKVTEKGKDVELRCDPISGHTALYWYRQSLGQGLEFLIYFQGNSAPDKSGLPSDRFSAERTGGSVSTLTIQRTQQEDSAVYLCASSPPPDTQYFGPGTRLTVL.

DNA for the CDR3: TGTGCCAGCAGCTTCCCCCTACAAGAGACCCAGTACTTC. Translated, it gives CASSFPLQETQYF. The V call is TRBV7-9, the J call TRBJ2-5; unclear D gene. This CDR3 contains 13 residues. Germline V lookup: CDR1 SEHNR, CDR2 FQNEAQ (reference sequence). V was pared by 3 bases and J by 2 bases, with 7 bases between.

The table lists this clone with a count of one. Here the CDR3 reads CASSPSWGQGEGREKLFF. The CDR3 bases are TGTGCCAGCAGCCCCTCGTGGGGACAGGGGGAAGGTCGAGAAAAACTGTTTTTT. J is TRBJ1-4 and V is TRBV11-2; 11 bases are shared with TRBD1. CDR1 and CDR2 (germline): SGHAT, FQNNGV. This CDR3 is built from 18 residues. V was clipped by 5 bases and J by 8 bases; unmatched bases: 16.

The V call is TRBV19, the J call TRBJ2-1; 7 bases fit TRBD2. This CDR3 has 13 amino acids. J was trimmed by 2 bases and V by 7 bases; bases with no gene match: 2. Germline loops: CDR1 LNHDA, CDR2 SQIVND (reference sequence). For the CDR3, the DNA is TGTGCCAGTAAGAGCGGGACCTACAATGAGCAGTTCTTC. Encoded protein: CASKSGTYNEQFF.

The chain has TRBV27 and TRBJ1-1; TRBD1 aligns across 11 bases. The CDR3 has 16 residues. Per the germline V gene, CDR1 is MNHEY and CDR2 is SMNVEV (reference sequence). J was trimmed by 6 bases and V by 0 bases; bases with no gene match: 6. The DNA for the CDR3 is TGTGCCAGCAGTTTATCGCAGGACAGGGGGCGGGCTGAAGCTTTCTTT. This gives the protein CASSLSQDRGRAEAFF.

This rearrangement joins TRBV15 to TRBJ1-1; D possibly corresponds to TRBD1 (6 bases). CDR3 length equals 16 residues. V was clipped by 0 bases and J by 7 bases, with 18 bases between them. Germline V gene data show CDR1 as LNHNV and CDR2 as YYDKDF (reference sequence). The CDR3 coding sequence is TGTGCCACCAGCAGAGATTTGGGGGGGCGGGCCGGTGAAGCTTTCTTT. Translating gives CATSRDLGGRAGEAFF.

This clone is medium-sized within its sample. In DNA, the CDR3 is TGTGCCAGCAGCTTTCCGGACAGGGTGTACTATGGCTACACCTTC. As protein: CASSFPDRVYYGYTF. V and J are TRBV5-6 and TRBJ1-2; 8 nucleotides align to TRBD1. The CDR3 extends over 15 amino acids. Trimming took 2 bases from V and 3 from J; bases not matched to a gene: 6. In germline, CDR1 is SGHDT, CDR2 YYEEEE. Full variable domain (rest looked up from reference TRBV5-6 and TRBJ1-2): DAGVTQSPTHLIKTRGQQVTLRCSPKSGHDTVSWYQQALGQGPQFIFQYYEEEERQRGNFPDRFSGHQFPNYSSELNVNALLLGDSALYLCASSFPDRVYYGYTFGSGTRLTVV.

The genes are TRBV11-2 and TRBJ2-1, with 7 nucleotides matching TRBD2. CDR1 is SGHAT, CDR2 FQNNGV, per germline. The CDR3 spans 14 residues. Trimming took 5 bases from V and 2 from J; bases not matched to a gene: 3. The CDR3 protein is CASSDGLAYNEQFF. The CDR3 DNA is TGTGCCAGCAGCGATGGACTAGCCTACAATGAGCAGTTCTTC.

The J gene is TRBJ2-7, the V gene TRBV7-8; 10 nucleotides agree with TRBD2. J lost 5 bases, V lost 5 bases, and 6 bases had no gene match. Germline CDR1 and CDR2: SGHVS and FQNEAQ. The length of the CDR3 is 14 residues. The CDR3 reads CASSTGLAFDEQYF. The CDR3 nucleotides are TGTGCCAGCAGCACGGGACTAGCGTTCGACGAGCAGTACTTC.

This clone showed up many times. The chain links TRBV7-9 to TRBJ2-6; D gene uncertain. Trimming took off 5 bases at V and 1 base at J, with 12 bases between the two ends. The CDR3 totals 16 residues. Germline V gene data show CDR1 as SEHNR and CDR2 as FQNEAQ (reference sequence). The CDR3 DNA reads TGTGCCAGCAGCGAAAATCGGGTGTCTGGGGCCAACGTCCTGACTTTC. Translation: CASSENRVSGANVLTF.

This CDR3 reads CAISGGEYNEQFF. The CDR3 DNA reads as TGTGCCATCAGTGGTGGAGAGTACAATGAGCAGTTCTTC. V and J are TRBV10-3 and TRBJ2-1; D gene ambiguous. Trimming took 4 bases from V and 4 from J, leaving 8 bases between them. The CDR3 spans 13 residues. The germline CDR1 and CDR2 sequences are ENHRY and SYGVKD.